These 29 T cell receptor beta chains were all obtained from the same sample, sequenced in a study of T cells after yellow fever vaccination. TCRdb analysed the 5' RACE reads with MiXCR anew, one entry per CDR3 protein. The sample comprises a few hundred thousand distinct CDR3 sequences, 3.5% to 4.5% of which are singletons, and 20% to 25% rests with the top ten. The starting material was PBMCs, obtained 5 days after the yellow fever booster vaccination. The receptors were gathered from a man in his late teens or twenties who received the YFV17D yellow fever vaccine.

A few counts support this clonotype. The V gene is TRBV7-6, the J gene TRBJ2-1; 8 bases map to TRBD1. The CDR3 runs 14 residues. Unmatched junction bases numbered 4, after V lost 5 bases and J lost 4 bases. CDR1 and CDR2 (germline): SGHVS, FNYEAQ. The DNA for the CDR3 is TGTGCCAGCAGCCCAGGACAGGGTTACAATGAGCAGTTCTTC. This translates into CASSPGQGYNEQFF.

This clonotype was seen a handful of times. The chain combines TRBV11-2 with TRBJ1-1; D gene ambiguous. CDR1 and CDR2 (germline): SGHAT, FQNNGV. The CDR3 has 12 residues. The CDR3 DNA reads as TGTTGGGGAGGCAGGTTGAACACTGAAGCTTTCTTT. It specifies CWGGRLNTEAFF.

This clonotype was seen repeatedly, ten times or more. The CDR3 DNA reads TGTGCCAGCAGCCCATGGGGGGCGGGAGATACGCAGTATTTT. Protein product: CASSPWGAGDTQYF. The chain is built from TRBV7-8 and TRBJ2-3, with D tentatively TRBD1 or TRBD2 (6 bases each). V was pared by 5 bases and J by 5 bases, with 14 bases between. The germline CDR1 and CDR2 sequences are SGHVS and FQNEAQ. This CDR3 has 14 amino acids. The full variable domain, rest sourced from reference TRBV7-8 and TRBJ2-3, is GAGVSQSPRYKVAKRGQDVALRCDPISGHVSLFWYQQALGQGPEFLTYFQNEAQLDKSGLPSDRFFAERPEGSVSTLKIQRTQQEDSAVYLCASSPWGAGDTQYFGPGTRLTVL.

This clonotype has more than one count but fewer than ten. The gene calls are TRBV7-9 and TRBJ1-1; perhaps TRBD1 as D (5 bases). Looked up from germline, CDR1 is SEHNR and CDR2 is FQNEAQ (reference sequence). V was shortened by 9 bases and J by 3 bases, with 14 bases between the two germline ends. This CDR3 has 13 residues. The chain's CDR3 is CASRVGGDTEAFF. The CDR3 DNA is TGTGCCAGTAGAGTGGGGGGAGACACTGAAGCTTTCTTT. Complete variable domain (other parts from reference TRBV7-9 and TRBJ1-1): DTGVSQNPRHKITKRGQNVTFRCDPISEHNRLYWYRQTLGQGPEFLTYFQNEAQLEKSRLLSDRFSAERPKGSFSTLEIQRTEQGDSAMYLCASRVGGDTEAFFGQGTRLTVV.

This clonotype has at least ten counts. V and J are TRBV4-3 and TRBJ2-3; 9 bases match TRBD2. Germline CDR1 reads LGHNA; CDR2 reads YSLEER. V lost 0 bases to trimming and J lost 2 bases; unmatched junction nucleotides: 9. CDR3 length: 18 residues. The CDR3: CASSQDLLGGGDTDTQYF. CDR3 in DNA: TGCGCCAGCAGCCAAGACCTCCTTGGCGGGGGGGACACAGATACGCAGTATTTT.

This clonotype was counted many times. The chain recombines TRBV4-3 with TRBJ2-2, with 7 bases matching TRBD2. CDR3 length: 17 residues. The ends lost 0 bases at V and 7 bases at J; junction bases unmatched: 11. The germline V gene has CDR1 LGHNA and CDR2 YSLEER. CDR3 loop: CASSQDREGRASGELFF. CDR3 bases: TGCGCCAGCAGCCAAGATAGAGAGGGGAGGGCGAGCGGGGAGCTGTTTTTT.

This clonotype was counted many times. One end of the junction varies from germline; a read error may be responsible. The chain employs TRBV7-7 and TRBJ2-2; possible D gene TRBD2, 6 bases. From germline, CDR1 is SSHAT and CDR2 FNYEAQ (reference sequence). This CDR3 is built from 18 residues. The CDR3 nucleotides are TGTGCTAGCAGCTTAGATGATAGAGGACTAACTGAAACCGGGGAGCTGTTTTTT. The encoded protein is CASSLDDRGLTETGELFF.

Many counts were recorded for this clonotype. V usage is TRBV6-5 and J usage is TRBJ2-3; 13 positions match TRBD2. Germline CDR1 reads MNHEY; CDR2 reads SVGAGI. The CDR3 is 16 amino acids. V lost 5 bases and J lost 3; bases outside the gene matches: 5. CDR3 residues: CASSSTSGGETDTQYF. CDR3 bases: TGTGCCAGCAGTAGCACTAGCGGGGGGGAAACAGATACGCAGTATTTT.

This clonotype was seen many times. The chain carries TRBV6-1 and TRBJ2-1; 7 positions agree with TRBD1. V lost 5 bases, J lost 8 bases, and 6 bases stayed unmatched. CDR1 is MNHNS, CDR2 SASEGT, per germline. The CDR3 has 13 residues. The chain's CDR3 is CASSLRQGDEQFF. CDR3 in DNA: TGTGCCAGCAGTCTAAGACAGGGCGATGAGCAGTTCTTC.

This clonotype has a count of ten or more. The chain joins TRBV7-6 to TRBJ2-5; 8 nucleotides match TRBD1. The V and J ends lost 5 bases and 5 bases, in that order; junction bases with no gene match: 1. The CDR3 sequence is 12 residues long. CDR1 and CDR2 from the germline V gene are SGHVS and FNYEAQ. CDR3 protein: CASSRQGETQYF. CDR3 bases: TGTGCCAGCAGCCGACAGGGGGAGACCCAGTACTTC.

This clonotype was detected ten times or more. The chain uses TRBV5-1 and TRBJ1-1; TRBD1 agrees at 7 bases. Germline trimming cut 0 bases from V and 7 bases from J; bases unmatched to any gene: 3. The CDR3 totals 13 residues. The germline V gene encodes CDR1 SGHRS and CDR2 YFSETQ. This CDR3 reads CASSLGQGGEAFF. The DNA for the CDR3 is TGCGCCAGCAGCTTGGGACAGGGTGGTGAAGCTTTCTTT.

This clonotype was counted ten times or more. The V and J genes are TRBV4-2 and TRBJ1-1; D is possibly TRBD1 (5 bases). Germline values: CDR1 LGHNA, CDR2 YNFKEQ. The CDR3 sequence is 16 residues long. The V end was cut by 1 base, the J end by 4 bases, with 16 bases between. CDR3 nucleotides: TGTGCCAGCAGCCAAGTAGGTAGGGGTCGGAGCACTGAAGCTTTCTTT. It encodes CASSQVGRGRSTEAFF.

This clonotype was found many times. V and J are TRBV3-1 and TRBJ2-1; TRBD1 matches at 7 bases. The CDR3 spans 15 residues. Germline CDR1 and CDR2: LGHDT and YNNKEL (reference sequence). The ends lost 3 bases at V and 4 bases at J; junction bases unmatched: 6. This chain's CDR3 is CASSHRDRVYNEQFF. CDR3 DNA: TGTGCCAGCAGCCACCGGGACAGAGTATACAATGAGCAGTTCTTC.

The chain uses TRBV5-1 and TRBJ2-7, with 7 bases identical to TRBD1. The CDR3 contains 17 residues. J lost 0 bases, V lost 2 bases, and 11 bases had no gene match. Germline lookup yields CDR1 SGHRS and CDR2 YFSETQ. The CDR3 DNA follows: TGCGCCAGCAGCTTCGCAACAAGGGACAGACACTCCTACGAGCAGTACGTC. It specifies CASSFATRDRHSYEQYV.

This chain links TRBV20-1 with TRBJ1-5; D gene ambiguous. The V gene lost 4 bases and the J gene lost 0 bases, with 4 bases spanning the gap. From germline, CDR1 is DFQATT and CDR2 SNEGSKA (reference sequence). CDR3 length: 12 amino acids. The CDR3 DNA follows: TGCAGTGCTAAGAATAGCAATCAGCCCCAGCATTTT. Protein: CSAKNSNQPQHF.

CDR3 region: CASREGLGVYNEQFF. Written as DNA, the CDR3 is TGCGCCAGCAGGGAGGGACTAGGCGTGTACAATGAGCAGTTCTTC. The chain uses TRBV4-1 and TRBJ2-1; the match to TRBD2 covers 8 bases. CDR3 length: 15 amino acids. Germline V gene data show CDR1 as MGHRA and CDR2 as YSYEKL. Germline trimming cut 6 bases from V and 4 bases from J; bases unmatched to any gene: 8.

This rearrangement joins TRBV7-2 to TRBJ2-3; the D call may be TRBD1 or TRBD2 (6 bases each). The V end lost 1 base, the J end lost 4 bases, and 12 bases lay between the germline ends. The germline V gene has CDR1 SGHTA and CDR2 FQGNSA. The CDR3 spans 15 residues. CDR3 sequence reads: CASSLGGARADTQYF. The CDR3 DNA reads TGTGCCAGCAGCTTAGGGGGGGCAAGGGCAGATACGCAGTATTTT.

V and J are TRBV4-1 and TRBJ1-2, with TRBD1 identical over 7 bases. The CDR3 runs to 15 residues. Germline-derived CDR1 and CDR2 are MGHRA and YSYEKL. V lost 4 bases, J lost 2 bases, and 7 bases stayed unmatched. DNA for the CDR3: TGCGCCAGCAGCCTAGACAGGGAGTACAACTATGGCTACACCTTC. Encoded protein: CASSLDREYNYGYTF.

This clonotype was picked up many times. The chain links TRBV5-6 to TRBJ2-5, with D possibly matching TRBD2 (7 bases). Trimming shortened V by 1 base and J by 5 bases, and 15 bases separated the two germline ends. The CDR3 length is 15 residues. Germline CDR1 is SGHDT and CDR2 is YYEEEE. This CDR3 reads CASSLFTGGRETQYF. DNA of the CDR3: TGTGCCAGCAGCTTGTTCACCGGGGGGCGGGAGACCCAGTACTTC. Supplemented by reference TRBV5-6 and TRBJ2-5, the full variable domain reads DAGVTQSPTHLIKTRGQQVTLRCSPKSGHDTVSWYQQALGQGPQFIFQYYEEEERQRGNFPDRFSGHQFPNYSSELNVNALLLGDSALYLCASSLFTGGRETQYFGPGTRLLVL.

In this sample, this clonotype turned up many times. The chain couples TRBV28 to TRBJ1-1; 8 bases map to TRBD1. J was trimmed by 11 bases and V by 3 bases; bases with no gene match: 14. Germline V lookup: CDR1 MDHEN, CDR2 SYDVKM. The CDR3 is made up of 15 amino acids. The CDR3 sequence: CASSLGGQGGKGAFF. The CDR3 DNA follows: TGTGCCAGCAGTTTGGGAGGACAGGGAGGAAAGGGTGCTTTCTTT. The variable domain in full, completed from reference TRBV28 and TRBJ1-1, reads DVKVTQSSRYLVKRTGEKVFLECVQDMDHENMFWYRQDPGLGLRLIYFSYDVKMKEKGDIPEGYSVSREKKERFSLILESASTNQTSMYLCASSLGGQGGKGAFFGQGTRLTVV.

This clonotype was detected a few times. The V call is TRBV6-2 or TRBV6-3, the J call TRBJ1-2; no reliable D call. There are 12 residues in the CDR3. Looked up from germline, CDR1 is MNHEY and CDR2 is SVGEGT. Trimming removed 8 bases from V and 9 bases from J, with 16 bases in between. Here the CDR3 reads CASSTASIRYTF. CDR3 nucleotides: TGTGCCAGCTCGACCGCTTCTATTCGCTACACCTTC.

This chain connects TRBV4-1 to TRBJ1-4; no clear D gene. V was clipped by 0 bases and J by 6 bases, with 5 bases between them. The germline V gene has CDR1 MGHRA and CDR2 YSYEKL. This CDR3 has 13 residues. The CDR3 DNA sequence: TGCGCCAGCAGCCAAGATCCAGATGAAAAACTGTTTTTT. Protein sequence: CASSQDPDEKLFF.

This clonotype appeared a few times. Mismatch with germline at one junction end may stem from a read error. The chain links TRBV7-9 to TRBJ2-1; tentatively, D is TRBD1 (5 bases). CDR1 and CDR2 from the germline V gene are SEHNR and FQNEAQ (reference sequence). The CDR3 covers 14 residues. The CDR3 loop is CSSSPRAGKCELFF. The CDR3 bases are TGTTCCAGCAGCCCAAGGGCAGGGAAGTGTGAGCTGTTCTTC.

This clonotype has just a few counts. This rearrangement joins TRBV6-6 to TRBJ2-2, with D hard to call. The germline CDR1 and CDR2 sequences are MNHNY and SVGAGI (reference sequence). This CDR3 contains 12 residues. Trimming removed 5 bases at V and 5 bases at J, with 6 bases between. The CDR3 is CASSGSTGELFF. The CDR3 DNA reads TGTGCCAGCAGTGGTAGTACCGGGGAGCTGTTTTTT.

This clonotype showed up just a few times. CDR3 region: CASSRPHRTSGGPSSYNEQFF. The CDR3 DNA reads TGTGCCAGCAGCCGACCGCATCGGACTAGCGGGGGCCCGAGCTCCTACAATGAGCAGTTCTTC. J is TRBJ2-1 and V is TRBV7-2; 13 bases match TRBD2. With V trimmed by 5 bases and J by 0 bases, 16 bases remained unmatched. The germline V gene has CDR1 SGHTA and CDR2 FQGNSA. The CDR3 has 21 amino acids.

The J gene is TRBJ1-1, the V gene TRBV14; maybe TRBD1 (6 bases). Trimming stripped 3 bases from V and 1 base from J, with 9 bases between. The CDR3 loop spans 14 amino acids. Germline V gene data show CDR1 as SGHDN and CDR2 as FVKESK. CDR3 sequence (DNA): TGTGCCAGCAGCCAGACGACAGGGAACACTGAAGCTTTCTTT. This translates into CASSQTTGNTEAFF.

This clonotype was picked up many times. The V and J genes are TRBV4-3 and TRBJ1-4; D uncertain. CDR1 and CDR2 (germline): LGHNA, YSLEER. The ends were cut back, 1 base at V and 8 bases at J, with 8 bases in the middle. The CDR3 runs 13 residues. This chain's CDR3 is CASSQGTYEKLFF. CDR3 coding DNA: TGCGCCAGCAGCCAAGGGACTTACGAAAAACTGTTTTTT.

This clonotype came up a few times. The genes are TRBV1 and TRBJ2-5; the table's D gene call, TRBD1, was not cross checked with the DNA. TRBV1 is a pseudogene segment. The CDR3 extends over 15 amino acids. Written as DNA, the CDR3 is TGCACCAGCAGCCACCATGGTCCCCTCAGAGGGACCCAGTACTTC. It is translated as CTSSHHGPLRGTQYF.

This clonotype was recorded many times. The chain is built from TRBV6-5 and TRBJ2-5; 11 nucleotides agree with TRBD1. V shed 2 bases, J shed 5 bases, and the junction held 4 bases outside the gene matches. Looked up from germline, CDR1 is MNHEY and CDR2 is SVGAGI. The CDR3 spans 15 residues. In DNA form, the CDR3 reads TGTGCCAGCAGTTACGGTGGGACAGGGGGGGAGACCCAGTACTTC. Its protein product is CASSYGGTGGETQYF.